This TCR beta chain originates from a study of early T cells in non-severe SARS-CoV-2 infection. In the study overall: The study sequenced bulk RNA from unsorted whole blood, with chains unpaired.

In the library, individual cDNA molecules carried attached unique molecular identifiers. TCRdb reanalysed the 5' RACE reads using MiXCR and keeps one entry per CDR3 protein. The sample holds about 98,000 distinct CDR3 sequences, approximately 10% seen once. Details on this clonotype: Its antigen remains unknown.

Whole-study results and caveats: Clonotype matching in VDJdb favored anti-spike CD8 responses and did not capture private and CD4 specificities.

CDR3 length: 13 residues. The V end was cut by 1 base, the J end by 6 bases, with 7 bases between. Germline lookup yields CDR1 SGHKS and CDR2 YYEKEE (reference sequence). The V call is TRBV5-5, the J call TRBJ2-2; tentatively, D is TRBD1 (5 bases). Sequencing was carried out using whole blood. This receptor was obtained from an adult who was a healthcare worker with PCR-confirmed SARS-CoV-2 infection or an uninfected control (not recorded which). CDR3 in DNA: TGTGCCAGCAGCTTGTTACAGGCCGGGGAGCTGTTTTTT. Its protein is CASSLLQAGELFF.